These 29 T cell receptor beta chains came from one sample sequenced in a study of shared clonotypes between healthy human individuals. Profiled with immunoSEQ multiplex PCR; TCRdb holds only in-frame clones, not every one. There are 700,000 or so clones in the sample; roughly 78% occur only once, and 1.8% lies in the top ten. Specimen: memory CD4+ T cells sorted from blood. The subset here: CD45RA-negative fraction. The receptors were gathered from a woman under 40 in good health.

This clone was counted a single time. The V gene is TRBV25-1, the J gene TRBJ2-5; perhaps TRBD2 as D (5 bases). The CDR3 runs 17 residues. CDR1 MGHDK and CDR2 SYGVNS come from the germline V gene. With 3 bases removed from V and 2 bases from J, the gap between germline ends came to 19 bases. The CDR3 coding sequence is TGTGCCAGCAGTGAGACACCAGACCTCGGAGGTCAAGAGACCCAGTACTTC. Translating gives CASSETPDLGGQETQYF.

The V gene is TRBV30, the J gene TRBJ2-6; TRBD1 matches at 8 bases. Unmatched junction bases numbered 2, after V lost 1 base and J lost 0 bases. Germline CDR1 is GTSNPN and CDR2 is SVGIG (reference sequence). The CDR3 covers 16 residues. The CDR3 DNA reads as TGTGCCTGGAGTGGCAGGGGGCGCTCTGGGGCCAACGTCCTGACTTTC. It codes for CAWSGRGRSGANVLTF.

The chain couples TRBV5-1 to TRBJ1-1, with 7 bases fitting TRBD1. After removal of 6 bases from V and 1 base from J, the junction contained 21 bases not matched to a gene. This CDR3 is 19 amino acids long. CDR1 and CDR2 from the germline V gene are SGHRS and YFSETQ. The CDR3 is CASNPGDGRQGVKNTEAFF. The CDR3 nucleotides read TGCGCCAGCAACCCGGGCGACGGGCGACAGGGTGTGAAGAACACTGAAGCTTTCTTT.

This clone was found a few times. Distinct nucleotide sequences in the sample also encode this CDR3. The V and J genes are TRBV5-1 and TRBJ2-1; 12 bases agree with TRBD2. The germline CDR1 and CDR2 sequences are SGHRS and YFSETQ. With 4 bases clipped from V and 7 bases from J, the junction kept 3 bases outside the gene matches. The CDR3 contains 14 residues. Here the CDR3 reads CASSPGTSGNEQFF. CDR3 nucleotide sequence: TGCGCCAGCAGCCCCGGGACTAGCGGGAATGAGCAGTTCTTC.

The chain couples TRBV5-4 to TRBJ1-2; 9 nucleotides align to TRBD1. Germline loops: CDR1 SGHNT, CDR2 YYREEE (reference sequence). V shed 5 bases and J 5 bases; nucleotides not matched to a gene: 7. This CDR3 comprises 14 residues. The CDR3 DNA reads as TGTGCCAGCAGTTTACAGGGGGCTGAGTATGGCTACACCTTC. Its protein is CASSLQGAEYGYTF. The complete variable domain, with remaining parts taken from reference TRBV5-4 and TRBJ1-2, reads ETGVTQSPTHLIKTRGQQVTLRCSSQSGHNTVSWYQQALGQGPQFIFQYYREEENGRGNFPPRFSGLQFPNYSSELNVNALELDDSALYLCASSLQGAEYGYTFGSGTRLTVV.

The CDR3 loop reads CASSRGLAGTPQQYF. The CDR3 nucleotides read TGTGCCAGCAGCCGTGGACTAGCGGGAACCCCACAGCAGTACTTC. V and J are TRBV11-3 and TRBJ2-7, with TRBD2 matching 12 bases. The V gene's germline CDR1 is SGHNT and CDR2 YENEEA. The J segment lost 8 bases and the V segment lost 5 bases, leaving 10 bases of the junction unmatched. The length of the CDR3 is 15 residues.

This chain links TRBV28 with TRBJ1-6, with TRBD1 matching over 9 bases. Germline V lookup: CDR1 MDHEN, CDR2 SYDVKM. This CDR3 has 15 residues. With 5 bases clipped from V and 8 bases from J, the junction kept 7 bases outside the gene matches. CDR3 nucleotides: TGTGCCAGCAGTCCCTGGGACAGGGACCATTCACCCCTCCACTTT. This codes for CASSPWDRDHSPLHF.

This sequence joins TRBV7-2 and TRBJ2-1; TRBD1 matches 9 bases. Germline values: CDR1 SGHTA, CDR2 FQGNSA. CDR3 length equals 18 residues. The junction had 12 bases not matched to a gene; V was cut back by 5 bases and J by 1 base. The CDR3 DNA follows: TGTGCCAGCAGCCAGACCCTCGGACAGGGGCAATCCTACAATGAGCAGTTCTTC. This gives the protein CASSQTLGQGQSYNEQFF.

V usage is TRBV7-3 and J usage is TRBJ2-1; 10 bases are a match to TRBD2. The germline CDR1 and CDR2 sequences are SGHTA and FQGTGA. Losses at the gene ends were 3 bases for V and 4 bases for J; bases not matched to a gene: 9. This CDR3 spans 17 amino acids. CDR3 in amino acids: CASSLGGPLAGYNEQFF. CDR3 bases: TGTGCCAGCAGCTTGGGGGGCCCACTAGCGGGGTACAATGAGCAGTTCTTC.

The J gene is TRBJ2-1, the V gene TRBV5-1; 12 bases are a match to TRBD2. The germline V gene encodes CDR1 SGHRS and CDR2 YFSETQ. The V gene end was trimmed by 0 bases and the J gene end by 10 bases; junction bases not matched to a gene: 11. This CDR3 is 17 amino acids long. CDR3 protein: CASSLEALAGGLREQFF. The CDR3 nucleotides read TGCGCCAGCAGCTTGGAGGCGCTAGCGGGAGGGTTAAGGGAGCAGTTCTTC.

In its sample, this clone was seen a few times. This chain joins TRBV19 and TRBJ2-6; a possible D gene is TRBD1 (5 bases). The CDR3 loop spans 16 amino acids. CDR1 is LNHDA, CDR2 SQIVND, per germline (reference sequence). V lost 7 bases and J lost 2, with 15 bases in between. The CDR3 loop reads CASTQGFSAGANVLTF. The DNA of the CDR3 is TGTGCCAGTACCCAGGGTTTCTCTGCTGGGGCCAACGTCCTGACTTTC.

This chain connects TRBV28 to TRBJ1-1, with a tentative D call TRBD1 (5 bases). The V end was cut by 5 bases, the J end by 5 bases, with 18 bases between. The CDR3 has 15 amino acids. Germline CDR1 and CDR2: MDHEN and SYDVKM. CDR3 sequence: CASSTPWGVGTEAFF. As DNA, the CDR3 is TGTGCCAGCAGTACCCCCTGGGGGGTAGGTACTGAAGCTTTCTTT. The full variable domain, its missing parts supplied by reference TRBV28 and TRBJ1-1, is DVKVTQSSRYLVKRTGEKVFLECVQDMDHENMFWYRQDPGLGLRLIYFSYDVKMKEKGDIPEGYSVSREKKERFSLILESASTNQTSMYLCASSTPWGVGTEAFFGQGTRLTVV.

V gene TRBV6-5 combines with J gene TRBJ2-2, with D perhaps TRBD1 (6 bases). The ends were cut back, 5 bases at V and 4 bases at J, with 11 bases in the middle. From germline, CDR1 is MNHEY and CDR2 SVGAGI. The CDR3 contains 14 residues. CDR3 region: CASSVQGITGELFF. CDR3 nucleotides: TGTGCCAGCAGTGTACAGGGTATCACCGGGGAGCTGTTTTTT.

J is TRBJ2-7 and V is TRBV7-2; 12 bases map to TRBD1. The CDR3 runs 18 residues. With V trimmed by 2 bases and J by 6 bases, 14 bases remained unmatched. CDR1 is SGHTA and CDR2 is FQGNSA in the germline V gene. The CDR3 loop is CASSLRSGLGTGGSEQYF. The DNA of the CDR3 is TGTGCCAGCAGCTTACGATCTGGGCTGGGGACAGGGGGCTCCGAGCAGTACTTC.

The CDR3 DNA reads as TGTGCCAGTAGTATGCGGGCCACACGAAAGACAGATACGCAGTATTTT. Translating it yields CASSMRATRKTDTQYF. The chain has TRBV19 and TRBJ2-3, with D perhaps matching TRBD2 (5 bases). The CDR3 covers 16 residues. V lost 3 bases, J lost 3 bases, and 16 bases lay in between. CDR1 and CDR2 (germline): LNHDA, SQIVND (reference sequence).

This clone was observed a handful of times. This chain uses TRBV7-8 with TRBJ2-3; D uncertain. This CDR3 has 14 amino acids. Trimming left V 4 bases short and J 2 bases short, with 10 bases between. The germline V gene has CDR1 SGHVS and CDR2 FQNEAQ. The CDR3: CASSSTTYTDTQYF. For the CDR3, the DNA is TGTGCCAGCAGCTCGACGACTTACACAGATACGCAGTATTTT.

The chain links TRBV7-2 to TRBJ2-7, with unresolved D. V shed 0 bases and J shed 0 bases, with 6 bases lying between them. The CDR3 has 14 residues. The germline CDR1 and CDR2 sequences are SGHTA and FQGNSA. As DNA, the CDR3 is TGTGCCAGCAGCTTAGCGCCGCCCTCCTACGAGCAGTACTTC. As protein: CASSLAPPSYEQYF.

The genes are TRBV11-3 and TRBJ2-1; 9 bases are shared with TRBD2. Germline CDR1 reads SGHNT; CDR2 reads YENEEA. This CDR3 is 16 amino acids long. Trimming cost V 5 bases and J 4 bases; bases outside gene matches: 9. The CDR3, as DNA: TGTGCCAGCAGCGGGGGGGCAACTAGCGGGTACAATGAGCAGTTCTTC. Residues: CASSGGATSGYNEQFF.

V is TRBV6-6 and J is TRBJ1-1; D is unresolved. The CDR3 totals 11 residues. From germline, CDR1 is MNHNY and CDR2 SVGAGI (reference sequence). The V end was cut by 4 bases, the J end by 6 bases, with 6 bases between. CDR3 DNA sequence: TGTGCCAGCAGTTCTTTTGCTGAAGCTTTCTTT. Its protein product is CASSSFAEAFF.

V usage is TRBV7-2 and J usage is TRBJ2-1; 7 nucleotides agree with TRBD2. The CDR3 contains 15 residues. Germline loops: CDR1 SGHTA, CDR2 FQGNSA. With V trimmed by 2 bases and J by 7 bases, 8 bases remained unmatched. The CDR3 spells CASSLMAGAKNEQFF. For the CDR3, the DNA is TGTGCCAGCAGCTTAATGGCGGGAGCAAAGAATGAGCAGTTCTTC.

The chain joins TRBV6-1 to TRBJ2-3; the D gene could be TRBD1 or TRBD2 (5 bases each). The CDR3 is 14 amino acids. CDR1 and CDR2 from the germline V gene are MNHNS and SASEGT. V shed 7 bases and J shed 6 bases, with 17 bases lying between them. This CDR3 is CASNPTGRVDTQYF. The CDR3 nucleotides are TGTGCCAGCAATCCGACGGGACGGGTGGATACGCAGTATTTT.

The J gene is TRBJ2-3, the V gene TRBV12-5; D uncertain. Trimming took off 4 bases at V and 0 bases at J, with 2 bases between the two ends. Germline V CDR1 and CDR2: LGHNT, FRNRAP. The CDR3 covers 12 residues. The CDR3 is CASGSSTDTQYF. Here the CDR3 DNA reads TGTGCTAGTGGTTCCAGCACAGATACGCAGTATTTT.

The rearrangement links TRBV2 to TRBJ2-2; D gene ambiguous. Germline CDR1 reads SNHLY; CDR2 reads FYNNEI. V was shortened by 3 bases and J by 5 bases, with 1 base between the two germline ends. The CDR3 runs 11 residues. Here the CDR3 DNA reads TGTGCCAGCAGTGAGACCGGGGAGCTGTTTTTT. Amino acid sequence: CASSETGELFF. Full variable domain (outside the CDR3, taken from reference TRBV2 and TRBJ2-2): EPEVTQTPSHQVTQMGQEVILRCVPISNHLYFYWYRQILGQKVEFLVSFYNNEISEKSEIFDDQFSVERPDGSNFTLKIRSTKLEDSAMYFCASSETGELFFGEGSRLTVL.

The chain employs TRBV9 and TRBJ2-4; D might be TRBD1 (5 bases). The CDR3 consists of 14 residues. V dropped 2 bases and J dropped 6 bases, with 12 bases sitting between them. The germline CDR1 and CDR2 sequences are SGDLS and YYNGEE. The CDR3 spells CASSVQGQANIQYF. CDR3 sequence (DNA): TGTGCCAGCAGCGTTCAGGGTCAGGCAAACATTCAGTACTTC.

This sequence joins TRBV20-1 and TRBJ2-7; TRBD2 might be the D (5 bases). This CDR3 is 11 amino acids long. Per the germline V gene, CDR1 is DFQATT and CDR2 is SNEGSKA (reference sequence). Trimming cost V 7 bases and J 6 bases, with 13 bases left between them. This chain's CDR3 is CSGRDPREQYF. The CDR3 DNA reads as TGCAGTGGACGGGATCCTCGCGAGCAGTACTTC.

The genes are TRBV14 and TRBJ2-7, with 10 positions matching TRBD2. The germline CDR1 and CDR2 sequences are SGHDN and FVKESK. The CDR3 has 15 amino acids. The V and J ends lost 0 bases and 6 bases, in that order; junction bases with no gene match: 5. CDR3 coding DNA: TGTGCCAGCAGCCAAGATTTACTAGCGGGACGCGAGCAGTACTTC. It yields the protein CASSQDLLAGREQYF.

The chain couples TRBV7-2 to TRBJ2-5; 7 bases are a match to TRBD2. Germline V gene data show CDR1 as SGHTA and CDR2 as FQGNSA. This CDR3 has 12 amino acids. The trim removed 5 bases at V and 4 bases at J, leaving 1 base unmatched. The CDR3 protein is CASSKRGETQYF. CDR3 sequence (DNA): TGTGCCAGCAGCAAGCGGGGAGAGACCCAGTACTTC.

Concerning this clone: This sample also contains other DNA sequences that code for the same CDR3. This chain links TRBV6-1 with TRBJ1-1, with D tentatively TRBD1 (5 bases). The V end lost 4 bases, the J end lost 3 bases, and 9 bases lay between the germline ends. There are 13 residues in the CDR3. Germline CDR1 reads MNHNS; CDR2 reads SASEGT. The CDR3 sequence is CASSVRGDTEAFF. DNA of the CDR3: TGTGCCAGCAGTGTTAGAGGGGACACTGAAGCTTTCTTT.

The chain has TRBV7-9 and TRBJ2-5, with a weak D call TRBD1 (6 bases). Trimming pared 1 base from V and 3 bases from J, leaving 9 bases between. This CDR3 comprises 14 residues. CDR1 is SEHNR and CDR2 is FQNEAQ in the germline V gene (reference sequence). In nucleotides, the CDR3 is TGTGCCAGCAGCTTAGGTTGGACAGAAGAGACCCAGTACTTC. This sequence encodes CASSLGWTEETQYF.